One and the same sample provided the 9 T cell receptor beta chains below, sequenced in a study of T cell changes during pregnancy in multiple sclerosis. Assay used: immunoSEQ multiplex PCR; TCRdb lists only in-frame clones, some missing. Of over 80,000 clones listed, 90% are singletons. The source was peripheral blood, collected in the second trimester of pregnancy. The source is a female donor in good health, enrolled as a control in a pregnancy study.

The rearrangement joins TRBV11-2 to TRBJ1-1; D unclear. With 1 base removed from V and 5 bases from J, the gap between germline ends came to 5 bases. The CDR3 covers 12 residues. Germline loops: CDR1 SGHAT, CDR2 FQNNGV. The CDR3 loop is CASSLAGTEAFF. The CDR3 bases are TGTGCCAGCAGCTTAGCCGGGACTGAAGCTTTCTTT. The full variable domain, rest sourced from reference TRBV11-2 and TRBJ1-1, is EAGVAQSPRYKIIEKRQSVAFWCNPISGHATLYWYQQILGQGPKLLIQFQNNGVVDDSQLPKDRFSAERLKGVDSTLKIQPAKLEDSAVYLCASSLAGTEAFFGQGTRLTVV.

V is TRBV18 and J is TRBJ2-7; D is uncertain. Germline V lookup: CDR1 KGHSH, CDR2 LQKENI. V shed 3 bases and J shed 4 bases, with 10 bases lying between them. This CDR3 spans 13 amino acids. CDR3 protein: CASSPYDSYEQYF. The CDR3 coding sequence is TGTGCCAGCTCACCTTACGACTCTTACGAGCAGTACTTC.

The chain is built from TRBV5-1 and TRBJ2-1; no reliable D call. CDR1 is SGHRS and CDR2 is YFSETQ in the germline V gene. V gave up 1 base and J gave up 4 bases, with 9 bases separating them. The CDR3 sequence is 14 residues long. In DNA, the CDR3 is TGCGCCAGCAGCTTGAGTGGCGGTTACAATGAGCAGTTCTTC. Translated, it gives CASSLSGGYNEQFF.

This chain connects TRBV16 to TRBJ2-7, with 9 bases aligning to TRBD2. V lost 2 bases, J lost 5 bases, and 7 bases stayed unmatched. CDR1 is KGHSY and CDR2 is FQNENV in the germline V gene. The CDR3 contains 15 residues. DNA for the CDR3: TGTGCCAGCAGCCAAATACGGAGCGGGAGGCACGAGCAGTACTTC. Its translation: CASSQIRSGRHEQYF.

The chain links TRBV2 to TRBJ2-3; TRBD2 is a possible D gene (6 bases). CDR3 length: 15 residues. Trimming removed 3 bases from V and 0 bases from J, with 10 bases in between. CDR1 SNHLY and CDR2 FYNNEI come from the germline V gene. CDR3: CASSDPGTSTDTQYF. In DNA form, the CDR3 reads TGTGCCAGCAGTGACCCCGGGACTAGCACAGATACGCAGTATTTT.

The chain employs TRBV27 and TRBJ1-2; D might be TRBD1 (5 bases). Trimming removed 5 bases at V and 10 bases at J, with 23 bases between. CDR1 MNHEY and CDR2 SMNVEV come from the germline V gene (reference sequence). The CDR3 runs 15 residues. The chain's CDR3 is CASSAIPGLRSSYTF. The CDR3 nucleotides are TGTGCCAGCAGTGCTATACCGGGACTGAGGTCATCCTACACCTTC.

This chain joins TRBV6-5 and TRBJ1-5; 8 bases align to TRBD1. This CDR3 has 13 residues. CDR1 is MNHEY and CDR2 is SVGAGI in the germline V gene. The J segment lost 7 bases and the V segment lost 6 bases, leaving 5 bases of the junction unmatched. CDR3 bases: TGTGCCAGCAGCAGACAGGGGCGCCAGCCCCAGCATTTT. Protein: CASSRQGRQPQHF.

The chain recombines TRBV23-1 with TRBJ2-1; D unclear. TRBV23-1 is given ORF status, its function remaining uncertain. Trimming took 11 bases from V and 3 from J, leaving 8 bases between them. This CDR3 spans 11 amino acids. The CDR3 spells CAPLGYNEQFF. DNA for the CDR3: TGCGCCCCTCTAGGCTACAATGAGCAGTTCTTC.

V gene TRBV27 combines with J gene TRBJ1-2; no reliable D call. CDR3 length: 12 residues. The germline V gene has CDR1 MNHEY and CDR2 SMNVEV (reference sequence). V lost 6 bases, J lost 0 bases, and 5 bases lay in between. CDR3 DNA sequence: TGTGCCAGCAGGGAGACTAACTATGGCTACACCTTC. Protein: CASRETNYGYTF.